This TCR beta chain was observed in a study of T-cell memory formation after mild COVID-19. Whole-study context: There were largely donor-specific TCR clusters.

A single record per CDR3 protein comes from TCRdb applying MiXCR to the 5' RACE reads. Of 130,000 to 150,000 distinct CDR3 sequences listed, around 21% are singletons. This receptor was identified in an adult woman who had mild COVID-19 (a few samples of this study predate the infection). Cell type and time point are not known. The sequenced material came from PBMCs or a T cell subset sorted from them (not recorded which).

The CDR3 DNA is TGCGCCAGCAGCCAAGTGGCTAGCGGGACTAGCACAGATACGCAGTATTTT. Its translation: CASSQVASGTSTDTQYF. The chain links TRBV4-1 to TRBJ2-3; 9 bases match TRBD2. The CDR3 spans 17 residues. The V and J ends lost 1 base and 0 bases, in that order; junction bases with no gene match: 5. Germline values: CDR1 MGHRA, CDR2 YSYEKL.